Listed here are 14 T cell receptor beta chains from one sample, sequenced in a study of OX40 agonist ivuxolimab in advanced cancers. The library was built by means of the immunoSEQ multiplex PCR assay. TCRdb limited this immuneACCESS table to in-frame rearrangements with V and J called. A share of clones is missing; checked studies link under half to unresolved V genes, and the rest is unexplained. The sample yields around 16,000 clones; approximately 90% were counted once. Of the sample, around 30% is held by the ten largest clones. This material consisted of CD4+ or CD8+ T cells sorted from blood, taken in a trial of the OX40 agonist ivuxolimab. Receptors originate from an adult with an advanced solid tumor such as melanoma, head and neck, liver or kidney cancer.

The chain couples TRBV11-3 to TRBJ1-2; D is unclear. Germline assignment: CDR1 SGHNT and CDR2 YENEEA. CDR3 size: 13 residues. Trimming shortened V by 1 base and J by 6 bases, and 9 bases separated the two germline ends. The CDR3 DNA reads TGTGCCAGCAGCTTAGCCCCTTCCGATGGCTACACCTTC. It translates to CASSLAPSDGYTF.

In its sample, this clone was seen once. CDR3 protein: CASSGGTVVFTEAFF. As DNA, the CDR3 is TGTGCCAGCAGCGGAGGGACAGTTGTGTTCACTGAAGCTTTCTTT. This rearrangement joins TRBV5-6 to TRBJ1-1, with 7 bases aligning to TRBD1. J lost 4 bases, V lost 4 bases, and 10 bases had no gene match. The V gene's germline CDR1 is SGHDT and CDR2 YYEEEE. This CDR3 comprises 15 residues.

V and J are TRBV19 and TRBJ2-5; D is perhaps TRBD2 (6 bases). The end of the DNA aligns better with TRBJ2-7, so the J call may be wrong. This CDR3 is 14 amino acids long. From germline, CDR1 is LNHDA and CDR2 SQIVND (reference sequence). Written as DNA, the CDR3 is TGTGCCAGTAGTCCTAGCGCCTCATCCTACGAGCAGTACTTC. It specifies CASSPSASSYEQYF.

With regard to this clone: The same CDR3 can be traced to other DNA sequences in this sample. CDR3: CASSRDFLNEQFF. CDR3 in DNA: TGCGCCAGCAGCCGGGACTTCCTCAATGAGCAGTTCTTC. The chain couples TRBV4-1 to TRBJ2-1, with D possibly being TRBD2 (6 bases). The CDR3 has 13 residues. V was cut by 4 bases and J by 6 bases, with 10 bases left in between. Per germline, CDR1 MGHRA and CDR2 YSYEKL.

This rearrangement joins TRBV6-5 to TRBJ1-5; 7 positions agree with TRBD1. From germline, CDR1 is MNHEY and CDR2 SVGAGI. Unmatched junction bases numbered 8, after V lost 0 bases and J lost 9 bases. This CDR3 region has 15 residues. The CDR3, as DNA: TGTGCCAGCAGTTACTCGGGACAGCCAGATTGGCCCCAGCATTTT. This gives the protein CASSYSGQPDWPQHF.

The chain employs TRBV6-5 and TRBJ1-3; TRBD1 agrees at 8 bases. Germline-derived CDR1 and CDR2 are MNHEY and SVGAGI. V lost 1 base and J lost 4; bases outside the gene matches: 3. The CDR3 runs 15 residues. DNA of the CDR3: TGTGCCAGCAGTTACTTACAGGGGGGCGGAAACACCATATATTTT. It yields the protein CASSYLQGGGNTIYF.

This clone was counted a single time. The chain recombines TRBV27 with TRBJ2-1; tentative D call: TRBD2 (6 bases). The CDR3 sequence is 12 residues long. Per the germline V gene, CDR1 is MNHEY and CDR2 is SMNVEV (reference sequence). Trimming took off 7 bases at V and 5 bases at J, with 9 bases between the two ends. The CDR3 DNA follows: TGTGCCAGCAAGGGACTTAACAATGAGCAGTTCTTC. Its translation is CASKGLNNEQFF.

The count of this clone is one. This chain connects TRBV9 to TRBJ2-7; TRBD1 might be the D (6 bases). The CDR3 is made up of 14 amino acids. Germline CDR1 and CDR2: SGDLS and YYNGEE. V shed 2 bases and J shed 2 bases, with 11 bases lying between them. CDR3 region: CASSVSDRPYEQYF. For the CDR3, the DNA is TGTGCCAGCAGCGTTAGTGACAGGCCCTACGAGCAGTACTTC.

This sequence joins TRBV15 and TRBJ2-5; tentatively, D is TRBD2 (7 bases). The germline V gene encodes CDR1 LNHNV and CDR2 YYDKDF (reference sequence). V lost 7 bases to trimming and J lost 5 bases, with 11 bases between them. This CDR3 contains 12 residues. This CDR3 is CATMGGRETQYF. The CDR3 DNA reads as TGTGCCACCATGGGGGGGCGGGAGACCCAGTACTTC.

The chain uses TRBV30 and TRBJ1-1; D ambiguous. The CDR3 spans 14 residues. Trimming took 0 bases from V and 1 from J, leaving 9 bases between them. Per the germline V gene, CDR1 is GTSNPN and CDR2 is SVGIG (reference sequence). In nucleotides, the CDR3 is TGTGCCTGGAGTGTACGCAGGTGGAACACTGAAGCTTTCTTT. Amino acids: CAWSVRRWNTEAFF.

This chain joins TRBV19 and TRBJ2-7, with 8 positions matching TRBD2. Per germline, CDR1 LNHDA and CDR2 SQIVND (reference sequence). The CDR3 has 14 residues. V shed 4 bases and J 3 bases; nucleotides not matched to a gene: 5. The CDR3 region has the DNA TGTGCCAGTAGTACGGGAGGGCAATTCTACGAGCAGTACTTC. Translating gives CASSTGGQFYEQYF.

This chain joins TRBV6-1 and TRBJ1-4, with 8 bases lining up with TRBD1. After removal of 6 bases from V and 8 bases from J, the junction contained 8 bases not matched to a gene. The germline V gene encodes CDR1 MNHNS and CDR2 SASEGT. This CDR3 is 14 amino acids long. CDR3 nucleotide sequence: TGTGCCAGCAGCGGACAGGGTTTTCGGGAAAAACTGTTTTTT. Its translation is CASSGQGFREKLFF.

J is TRBJ2-1 and V is TRBV18; 9 nucleotides match TRBD1. V lost 2 bases, J lost 4 bases, and 6 bases stayed unmatched. This CDR3 is 16 amino acids long. The germline gives CDR1 KGHSH, CDR2 LQKENI. The CDR3, as DNA: TGTGCCAGCTCACCAACACCGGGACAGGGTTACAATGAGCAGTTCTTC. Protein sequence: CASSPTPGQGYNEQFF.

This chain connects TRBV5-1 to TRBJ1-1, with 8 bases lining up with TRBD1. J gave up 4 bases and V 0 bases, and 8 bases lay outside the gene matches. The germline V gene has CDR1 SGHRS and CDR2 YFSETQ. The length of the CDR3 is 16 residues. The chain's CDR3 is CASSLAGGAGTTEAFF. The CDR3 nucleotides are TGCGCCAGCAGCTTGGCAGGGGGCGCCGGAACCACTGAAGCTTTCTTT.